This TCR beta chain was retrieved from a study of cytomegalovirus exposure and HLA in healthy donors. PCR primers comprised 60 Vbeta and 13 Jbeta primers. Libraries were prepared by immunoSEQ multiplex PCR; TCRdb keeps only in-frame clonotypes and omits some of them. The table shows under 200,000 clones, with 65% to 75% occurring only once. As concerns this clone: The antigen is unknown.

Notes on the study in general: Most of the TCR beta V segments (in an earlier analysis) were productive either about 87% or about 30% of the time. HLA allele associations emerged for under 20,000 TCR beta sequences in a later analysis, at 0.05 false discovery rate.

Sequenced: PBMCs. The clonotype was recovered from a girl between 10 and 17 years old in good health and CMV-seronegative.

The CDR3: CASSGDSSYNEQFF. CDR3 nucleotide sequence: TGTGCCAGCTCCGGGGACAGCTCCTACAATGAGCAGTTCTTC. J is TRBJ2-1 and V is TRBV18; 7 bases line up with TRBD1. The length of the CDR3 is 14 residues. The ends lost 6 bases at V and 0 bases at J; junction bases unmatched: 2. The germline V gene encodes CDR1 KGHSH and CDR2 LQKENI. The variable domain in full, completed from reference TRBV18 and TRBJ2-1, reads NAGVMQNPRHLVRRRGQEARLRCSPMKGHSHVYWYRQLPEEGLKFMVYLQKENIIDESGMPKERFSAEFPKEGPSILRIQQVVRGDSAAYFCASSGDSSYNEQFFGPGTRLTVL.